This T cell receptor (beta chain) was identified during a study of beta chain features in type 1 diabetes. Study-wide background: Similarity in age, gender and cell yields was seen between patients and healthy donors. Whole-study findings and limits: Within patients, naive, central memory and Treg TCRB repertoires seemed more similar than within healthy donors.

Reverse transcribing all isolated RNA meant expressed TCRB transcripts were sequenced. Sequencing was performed with immunoSEQ multiplex PCR; in TCRdb, only in-frame clones are kept and a portion is missing. The sample yields about 150,000 clones, roughly 10% seen once. The CDR3 totals 12 residues. Germline trimming cut 1 base from V and 11 bases from J; bases unmatched to any gene: 2. Germline values: CDR1 MNHNS, CDR2 SASEGT. Comment on this clone: Its antigen is currently unknown.

The chain couples TRBV6-1 to TRBJ1-5, with 7 bases aligning to TRBD1. The specimen sequenced was naive CD4+ T cells from blood. This TCR came from a man younger than 30 in good health. CDR3 in amino acids: CASSEGQGAQHF. The CDR3 DNA reads TGTGCCAGCAGTGAAGGACAGGGTGCCCAGCATTTT.